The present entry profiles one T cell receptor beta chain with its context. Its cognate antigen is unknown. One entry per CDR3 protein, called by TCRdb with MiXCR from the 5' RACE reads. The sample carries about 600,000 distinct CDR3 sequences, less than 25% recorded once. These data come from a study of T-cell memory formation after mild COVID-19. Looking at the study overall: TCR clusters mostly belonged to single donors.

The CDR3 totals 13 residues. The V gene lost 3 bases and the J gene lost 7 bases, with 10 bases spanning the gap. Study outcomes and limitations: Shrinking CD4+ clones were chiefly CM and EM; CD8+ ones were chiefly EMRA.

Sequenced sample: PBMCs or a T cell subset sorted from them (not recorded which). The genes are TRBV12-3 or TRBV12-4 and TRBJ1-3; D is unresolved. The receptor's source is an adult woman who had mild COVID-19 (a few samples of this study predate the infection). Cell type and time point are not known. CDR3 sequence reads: CASSFVVGNTIYF. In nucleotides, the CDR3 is TGTGCCAGCAGTTTTGTGGTGGGGAACACCATATATTTT.